Listed below are T cell receptor beta chains from one sample, sequenced in a study of long-term antiretroviral therapy in people with HIV. The method was immunoSEQ multiplex PCR; TCRdb's version includes in-frame clones alone and lacks a portion of them. The repertoire holds 12,000 or so clones, with 82% as singletons. The sequences come from unsorted PBMCs, collected around 8 years after starting antiretroviral therapy. These receptors were obtained from a man aged 50-59 years with HIV. Each CDR3 is given with its conserved first and last residue. The D gene is left open where the match is weak. Clone size is shown for a subset of rows, as once, few, many or a class of expanded clone.

clone size: NA; J gene: TRBJ1-3; D gene: NA; V gene: TRBV19; CDR3 DNA: TGTGCCAGTAGTACCTACTCAAACTCTGGAAACACCATATATTTT; CDR3 protein: CASSTYSNSGNTIYF
clone size: NA; J gene: TRBJ1-3; D gene: NA; V gene: TRBV7-9; CDR3 DNA: TGTGCCAGCAGCTTAGGCCCGGATAAAGGGAACACCATATATTTT; CDR3 protein: CASSLGPDKGNTIYF
clone size: few; J gene: TRBJ2-2; D gene: NA; V gene: TRBV6-5; CDR3 DNA: TGTGCCAGCAGTTGGGACACGAACACCGGGGAGCTGTTTTTT; CDR3 protein: CASSWDTNTGELFF
clone size: NA; J gene: TRBJ1-4; D gene: TRBD1; V gene: TRBV9; CDR3 DNA: TGTGCCAGCAGCTCCCCTAGCGGGGAGGGGGCGATTGAAAAACTGTTTTTT; CDR3 protein: CASSSPSGEGAIEKLFF
clone size: NA; J gene: TRBJ1-1; D gene: NA; V gene: TRBV7-9; CDR3 DNA: TGTGCCAGCAGCTTAGGAGGGGCCACTGAAGCTTTCTTT; CDR3 protein: CASSLGGATEAFF
clone size: NA; J gene: TRBJ1-4; D gene: NA; V gene: TRBV11-2; CDR3 DNA: TGTGCCAGCAGCTTAACGGGAACTAATGAAAAACTGTTTTTT; CDR3 protein: CASSLTGTNEKLFF
clone size: once; J gene: TRBJ2-5; D gene: NA; V gene: TRBV5-6; CDR3 DNA: TGTGCCAGCAGCTTGGCGCAGGGAGTAGAGACCCAGTACTTC; CDR3 protein: CASSLAQGVETQYF
clone size: NA; J gene: TRBJ2-3; D gene: NA; V gene: TRBV14; CDR3 DNA: TGTGCCAGCAGCCATGGGGGTTCCCGCACAGATACGCAGTATTTT; CDR3 protein: CASSHGGSRTDTQYF
clone size: NA; J gene: TRBJ2-2; D gene: NA; V gene: TRBV7-8; CDR3 DNA: TGTGCCAGCAGCTCAGGAGACAGCCCCTTACTCGCGAACACCGGGGAGCTGTTTTTT; CDR3 protein: CASSSGDSPLLANTGELFF
clone size: NA; J gene: TRBJ2-3; D gene: TRBD1; V gene: TRBV5-6; CDR3 DNA: TGTGCCAGCAGCTCGATGGACAGGGGGCTAGATACGCAGTATTTT; CDR3 protein: CASSSMDRGLDTQYF
clone size: NA; J gene: TRBJ2-3; D gene: TRBD2; V gene: TRBV4-1; CDR3 DNA: TGCGCCAGCAGCCGGACTAGCGGGGGGCCCACTAGCACAGATACGCAGTATTTT; CDR3 protein: CASSRTSGGPTSTDTQYF
clone size: once; J gene: TRBJ2-4; D gene: TRBD1; V gene: TRBV25-1; CDR3 DNA: TGTGCCAGAACCGGGACAGGGTTCGGAAACATTCAGTACTTC; CDR3 protein: CARTGTGFGNIQYF
clone size: NA; J gene: TRBJ1-1; D gene: NA; V gene: TRBV27; CDR3 DNA: TGTGCCAGCAGTTTATCGCCAGGAGGAAGCACTGAAGCTTTCTTT; CDR3 protein: CASSLSPGGSTEAFF
clone size: NA; J gene: TRBJ1-6; D gene: NA; V gene: TRBV27; CDR3 DNA: TGTGCCAGCAGTCCCCTGGGGACGAGGCCCCTCCACTTT; CDR3 protein: CASSPLGTRPLHF
clone size: once; J gene: TRBJ1-5; D gene: NA; V gene: TRBV5-1; CDR3 DNA: TGCGCCAGCAGCTTGGGACCGGACGGAAGCAATCAGCCCCAGCATTTT; CDR3 protein: CASSLGPDGSNQPQHF
clone size: few; J gene: TRBJ1-1; D gene: NA; V gene: TRBV7-2; CDR3 DNA: TGTGCCAGCAGCTTAGCGACCGGGGCCTCTGAAGCTTTCTTT; CDR3 protein: CASSLATGASEAFF
clone size: NA; J gene: TRBJ2-7; D gene: NA; V gene: TRBV9; CDR3 DNA: TGTGCCAGCAGCGGAGGGGGAGGTTACTACGAGCAGTACTTC; CDR3 protein: CASSGGGGYYEQYF
clone size: NA; J gene: TRBJ1-1; D gene: TRBD1; V gene: TRBV29-1; CDR3 DNA: TGCAGTTACTCCTTACAGGGGGTGAGGACTGAAGCTTTCTTT; CDR3 protein: CSYSLQGVRTEAFF
clone size: NA; J gene: TRBJ2-1; D gene: TRBD1; V gene: TRBV5-1; CDR3 DNA: TGCGCCAGCAGCGGGACAGAGGGCTACAATGAGCAGTTCTTC; CDR3 protein: CASSGTEGYNEQFF
clone size: NA; J gene: TRBJ2-3; D gene: TRBD1; V gene: TRBV5-6; CDR3 DNA: TGTGCCAGCAGCTTGGGGACAGGGATCGCAGATACGCAGTATTTT; CDR3 protein: CASSLGTGIADTQYF
clone size: NA; J gene: TRBJ2-7; D gene: NA; V gene: TRBV29-1; CDR3 DNA: TGCAGCGTTGAGGGCTGGGGATTCTTCTCCTACGAGCAGTACTTC; CDR3 protein: CSVEGWGFFSYEQYF
clone size: NA; J gene: TRBJ2-7; D gene: NA; V gene: TRBV6-6; CDR3 DNA: TGTGCCAGCAGCCTCCTTCATATCCCCTACGAGCAGTACTTC; CDR3 protein: CASSLLHIPYEQYF
clone size: NA; J gene: TRBJ1-2; D gene: NA; V gene: TRBV10-3; CDR3 DNA: TGTGCCATCAGTGAGTCTTTGGAGGATAACTATGGCTACACCTTC; CDR3 protein: CAISESLEDNYGYTF
clone size: NA; J gene: TRBJ2-7; D gene: TRBD1; V gene: TRBV27; CDR3 DNA: TGTGCCAGCAGTTCGCTACAGGGGGGAGCCTACGAGCAGTACTTC; CDR3 protein: CASSSLQGGAYEQYF
clone size: NA; J gene: TRBJ1-5; D gene: NA; V gene: TRBV27; CDR3 DNA: TGTGCCAGCACCGCGGACCCGACGAGCAATCAGCCCCAGCATTTT; CDR3 protein: CASTADPTSNQPQHF
clone size: few; J gene: TRBJ1-4; D gene: NA; V gene: TRBV2; CDR3 DNA: TGTGCCAGCAGCGAAGATCTCCTTAATGAAAAACTGTTTTTT; CDR3 protein: CASSEDLLNEKLFF
clone size: NA; J gene: TRBJ1-2; D gene: TRBD1; V gene: TRBV5-4; CDR3 DNA: TGTGCCAGCAGCCCCCGGGACAGGGGCCGTGGCTACACCTTC; CDR3 protein: CASSPRDRGRGYTF
clone size: NA; J gene: TRBJ1-5; D gene: NA; V gene: TRBV27; CDR3 DNA: TGTGCCAGCAGTTTAGGCCCCGGCGGGGATCAGCCCCAGCATTTT; CDR3 protein: CASSLGPGGDQPQHF
clone size: NA; J gene: TRBJ2-1; D gene: NA; V gene: TRBV12-5; CDR3 DNA: TGTGCTAGTGGTTTGGGGAACAGTCTAACCTATGAGCAGTTCTTC; CDR3 protein: CASGLGNSLTYEQFF
clone size: NA; J gene: TRBJ1-3; D gene: NA; V gene: TRBV11-3; CDR3 DNA: TGTGCCAGCAGCTCCTTGGACCCTGGAAACACCATATATTTT; CDR3 protein: CASSSLDPGNTIYF
clone size: NA; J gene: TRBJ1-6; D gene: NA; V gene: TRBV28; CDR3 DNA: TGTGCCAGCAGTCCAAGGGGGGACACCTATAATTCACCCCTCCACTTT; CDR3 protein: CASSPRGDTYNSPLHF
clone size: NA; J gene: TRBJ1-1; D gene: NA; V gene: TRBV6-6; CDR3 DNA: TGTGCCAGCAGTCCGGGACGGTACATGAACACTGAAGCTTTCTTT; CDR3 protein: CASSPGRYMNTEAFF
clone size: NA; J gene: TRBJ1-3; D gene: NA; V gene: TRBV5-6; CDR3 DNA: TGTGCCAGCAGCTTGGTTAGCTCTGGAAACACCATATATTTT; CDR3 protein: CASSLVSSGNTIYF
clone size: NA; J gene: TRBJ2-7; D gene: NA; V gene: TRBV11-2; CDR3 DNA: TGTGCCAGCAGCTACGACAGCTCCTACGAGCAGTACTTC; CDR3 protein: CASSYDSSYEQYF
clone size: NA; J gene: TRBJ2-1; D gene: NA; V gene: TRBV7-8; CDR3 DNA: TGTGCCAGCAGCTTACTAGGAGGCAATGAGCAGTTCTTC; CDR3 protein: CASSLLGGNEQFF
clone size: NA; J gene: TRBJ2-1; D gene: TRBD1; V gene: TRBV11-2; CDR3 DNA: TGTGCCAGCAGCTTAAGGCGCGGGACAGGGATGAGCAATGAGCAGTTCTTC; CDR3 protein: CASSLRRGTGMSNEQFF
clone size: NA; J gene: TRBJ2-2; D gene: NA; V gene: TRBV15; CDR3 DNA: TGTGCCACCAGCAGATTACTAGACACCGGGGAGCTGTTTTTT; CDR3 protein: CATSRLLDTGELFF
clone size: NA; J gene: TRBJ2-7; D gene: NA; V gene: TRBV27; CDR3 DNA: TGTGCCAGCAGTTTATCCAACGGGGCCGCCTACGAGCAGTACTTC; CDR3 protein: CASSLSNGAAYEQYF
clone size: NA; J gene: TRBJ1-4; D gene: TRBD1; V gene: TRBV5-4; CDR3 DNA: TGTGCCAGCAGCTTGACAGGGGATGAAAAACTGTTTTTT; CDR3 protein: CASSLTGDEKLFF
clone size: once; J gene: TRBJ1-5; D gene: NA; V gene: TRBV6-1; CDR3 DNA: TGTGCCAGCAGTGAATTTCCGGGACAAGAGAGCAATCAGCCCCAGCATTTT; CDR3 protein: CASSEFPGQESNQPQHF
clone size: NA; J gene: TRBJ2-5; D gene: NA; V gene: TRBV9; CDR3 DNA: TGTGCCAGCAGCGGAGACAATTCCCAAGAGACCCAGTACTTC; CDR3 protein: CASSGDNSQETQYF
clone size: NA; J gene: TRBJ1-4; D gene: NA; V gene: TRBV7-3; CDR3 DNA: TGTGCCAGCAGCTTAGTAGGGTACCCGGAGGGTAATGAAAAACTGTTTTTT; CDR3 protein: CASSLVGYPEGNEKLFF
clone size: NA; J gene: TRBJ1-1; D gene: NA; V gene: TRBV21-1; CDR3 DNA: TGTGCCAGCAGCGCCCATGTGGGGGCCCAAACGAACACTGAAGCTTTCTTT; CDR3 protein: CASSAHVGAQTNTEAFF
clone size: NA; J gene: TRBJ2-7; D gene: NA; V gene: TRBV29-1; CDR3 DNA: TGCAGCGCCGCCGCAAGCTACGAGCAGTACTTC; CDR3 protein: CSAAASYEQYF
clone size: NA; J gene: TRBJ2-7; D gene: NA; V gene: TRBV7-4; CDR3 DNA: TGTGCCAGCAGCTTAGCAGCGGTCAGCTCCTACGAGCAGTACTTC; CDR3 protein: CASSLAAVSSYEQYF